This TCR beta chain originates from a study of OX40 agonist ivuxolimab in advanced cancers. About the study: The patients received ivuxolimab by intravenous route every 2 weeks at 0.01 to 10 mg/kg. Among those treated, three patients had partial responses, one with hepatocellular carcinoma and two with cutaneous melanoma. Each dose-escalation patient presented with hepatocellular carcinoma, melanoma, renal cell or head and neck cancer.

Of note for this clone: Its cognate antigen is unknown.

Produced via immunoSEQ multiplex PCR; TCRdb's table is partial and in-frame only. The table has more than 65,000 clones, roughly 88% seen once. Study-wide findings and caveats: Clonal expansion by week 6 occurred in CD4+ and CD8+ blood T cells (at 0.1 to 3.0 mg/kg).

The CDR3 length is 18 residues. Losses at the gene ends were 0 bases for V and 2 bases for J; bases not matched to a gene: 10. Germline V gene lookup returns CDR1 KGHSH and CDR2 LQKENI. The sample in question was CD4+ or CD8+ T cells sorted from blood, obtained in a trial of the OX40 agonist ivuxolimab. The clonotype comes from an adult with an advanced solid tumor such as melanoma, head and neck, liver or kidney cancer. The chain joins TRBV18 to TRBJ2-1; 7 bases align to TRBD1. In nucleotides, the CDR3 is TGTGCCAGCTCACCACCAGGGGGCAGTGGGGGAACCTACAATGAGCAGTTCTTC. It specifies CASSPPGGSGGTYNEQFF.